The 8 T cell receptor beta chains given below trace back to one sample, sequenced in a study of blood T cell repertoires in COVID-19. The assay was immunoSEQ multiplex PCR, and TCRdb's table has in-frame clones only and misses some. The sample records about 320,000 clones, around 90% being singletons. Material for sequencing was PBMCs or T cells enriched from blood (not recorded which). These receptors originate from a man in his 60s who had recovered from COVID-19.

The rearrangement links TRBV28 to TRBJ1-5; a weak D match, TRBD1 (6 bases). V was pared by 1 base and J by 6 bases, with 16 bases between. The germline V gene encodes CDR1 MDHEN and CDR2 SYDVKM. The CDR3 extends over 16 amino acids. The CDR3: CASSLSRGGAGQPQHF. In DNA form, the CDR3 reads TGTGCCAGCAGTTTATCCCGGGGGGGCGCGGGTCAGCCCCAGCATTTT.

This chain connects TRBV18 to TRBJ2-7, with a possible D match to TRBD1 (6 bases). The V end lost 4 bases, the J end lost 1 base, and 8 bases lay between the germline ends. Germline CDR1 and CDR2: KGHSH and LQKENI. This CDR3 comprises 13 residues. The CDR3 DNA reads as TGTGCCAGCTCACAGGACAGATCCTACGAGCAGTACTTC. Its protein is CASSQDRSYEQYF.

V gene TRBV24-1 combines with J gene TRBJ1-2; D is perhaps TRBD1 (6 bases). In germline, CDR1 is KGHDR, CDR2 SFDVKD. V was shortened by 1 base and J by 3 bases, with 11 bases between the two germline ends. The CDR3 runs 15 residues. The CDR3 spells CATSDFGRGDYGYTF. The CDR3 nucleotides are TGTGCCACCAGTGATTTCGGCAGGGGTGACTATGGCTACACCTTC.

The V and J genes are TRBV20-1 and TRBJ2-7; D is unresolved. V dropped 3 bases and J dropped 1 base, with 10 bases sitting between them. The CDR3 totals 13 residues. Germline V gives CDR1 DFQATT, CDR2 SNEGSKA (reference sequence). The CDR3 loop reads CSASFAVSYEQYF. CDR3 sequence (DNA): TGCAGTGCTAGTTTCGCGGTGTCCTACGAGCAGTACTTC.

The chain is built from TRBV7-2 and TRBJ2-7; possible D gene TRBD1, 6 bases. The CDR3 has 15 residues. V was shortened by 5 bases and J by 0 bases, with 14 bases between the two germline ends. Germline assignment: CDR1 SGHTA and CDR2 FQGNSA. DNA for the CDR3: TGTGCCAGCAGCACCCGACAGGTACTCTCCTACGAGCAGTACTTC. Residues: CASSTRQVLSYEQYF.

The CDR3 DNA sequence: TGTGCCAGCAGCCAATTAGACAGGGCCAACACTGAAGCTTTCTTT. This translates into CASSQLDRANTEAFF. The chain links TRBV3-1 (or the pseudogene TRBV3-2) to TRBJ1-1; 7 positions match TRBD1. CDR1 is LGHDT and CDR2 is YNNKEL in the germline V gene (reference sequence). Trimming took 2 bases from V and 2 from J; bases not matched to a gene: 5. The CDR3 consists of 15 residues.

This clone is a singleton in its sample. This chain uses TRBV7-2 with TRBJ2-1; TRBD2 might be the D (8 bases). This CDR3 is 17 amino acids long. The germline CDR1 and CDR2 sequences are SGHTA and FQGNSA. V dropped 4 bases and J dropped 5 bases, with 21 bases sitting between them. The CDR3 DNA reads TGTGCCAGCAGCTCAAAGACAGGGTGGGGACTAGACAATGAGCAGTTCTTC. Its translation: CASSSKTGWGLDNEQFF.

This clone has only a few counts. This chain connects TRBV9 to TRBJ2-1; the D gene is possibly TRBD1 (5 bases). V was trimmed by 0 bases and J by 9 bases, leaving 13 bases between them. The length of the CDR3 is 14 residues. Per the germline V gene, CDR1 is SGDLS and CDR2 is YYNGEE. CDR3 in DNA: TGTGCCAGCAGCGTAGTTAGTGGGGCCGGTGAGCAGTTCTTC. Its protein is CASSVVSGAGEQFF.